What follows are 18 T cell receptor beta chains derived from one specimen sequenced in a study of response to subunit inactivated influenza vaccine. From the RT-PCR reads, TCRdb called clonotypes with MiXCR, one entry per CDR3 protein. Here the sample spans hundreds of thousands of distinct CDR3 sequences, about 25% being singletons. Sample: CD4+ T cells sorted from PBMCs, taken 5 days after vaccination. All receptors come from a man in his forties or fifties who received an inactivated influenza vaccine.

In its sample, this clonotype was seen many times. The chain couples TRBV6-2 or TRBV6-3 to TRBJ2-1, with D unclear. The CDR3 is made up of 11 amino acids. Germline loops: CDR1 MNHEY, CDR2 SVGEGT. Trimming stripped 5 bases from V and 7 bases from J, with 6 bases between. CDR3 protein: CASSRLNEQFF. As DNA, the CDR3 is TGTGCCAGCAGTCGTCTTAATGAGCAGTTCTTC.

The V gene is TRBV28, the J gene TRBJ1-5, with D possibly matching TRBD1 (5 bases). The germline CDR1 and CDR2 sequences are MDHEN and SYDVKM. V lost 5 bases and J lost 5, with 16 bases in between. The CDR3 sequence is 15 residues long. The CDR3 DNA sequence: TGTGCCAGCAGTCTAGGGACCCTACCCCATCAGCCCCAGCATTTT. Its translation is CASSLGTLPHQPQHF.

The gene calls are TRBV6-1 and TRBJ2-7; D possibly uses TRBD1 or TRBD2 (6 bases each). Germline assignment: CDR1 MNHNS and CDR2 SASEGT. The germline V and J ends were trimmed by 6 bases and 7 bases, with 19 bases remaining between them. The CDR3 consists of 14 residues. CDR3 nucleotide sequence: TGTGCCAGCAGGGACACGGGGGCGTCCAAGGAGCAGTACTTC. Its translation: CASRDTGASKEQYF.

This chain joins TRBV11-2 and TRBJ2-7; no reliable D call. The germline V and J ends were trimmed by 1 base and 0 bases, with 7 bases remaining between them. This CDR3 comprises 14 residues. The V gene's germline CDR1 is SGHAT and CDR2 FQNNGV. CDR3 nucleotide sequence: TGTGCCAGCAGCTTAGGTTGGGGCTCCTACGAGCAGTACTTC. Protein product: CASSLGWGSYEQYF. The full variable domain, with the rest looked up from reference TRBV11-2 and TRBJ2-7, is EAGVAQSPRYKIIEKRQSVAFWCNPISGHATLYWYQQILGQGPKLLIQFQNNGVVDDSQLPKDRFSAERLKGVDSTLKIQPAKLEDSAVYLCASSLGWGSYEQYFGPGTRLTVT.

The chain combines TRBV10-3 with TRBJ2-1; 9 bases agree with TRBD2. V dropped 4 bases and J dropped 1; count of bases not matched to a gene: 8. The CDR3 runs 17 residues. Germline CDR1 and CDR2: ENHRY and SYGVKD. The CDR3 here is CAISGSSGGGSYNEQFF. The CDR3 nucleotides read TGTGCCATCAGTGGTAGTAGCGGGGGTGGATCCTACAATGAGCAGTTCTTC.

V and J are TRBV29-1 and TRBJ2-2, with 10 nucleotides matching TRBD1. Germline values: CDR1 SQVTM, CDR2 ANQGSEA. This CDR3 has 14 amino acids. V trimming: 3 bases; J trimming: 6 bases; junction bases outside the gene matches: 4. CDR3 nucleotides: TGCAGCGTTGAGGAGGACAGGGGGGCCGGGGAGCTGTTTTTT. This gives the protein CSVEEDRGAGELFF.

V and J are TRBV29-1 and TRBJ2-7; unclear D gene. The CDR3 length is 12 residues. Germline V gene sequence: CDR1 SQVTM, CDR2 ANQGSEA. V gave up 0 bases and J gave up 1 base, with 4 bases separating them. The DNA of the CDR3 is TGCAGCGTTGAAGATCTATCCTACGAGCAGTACTTC. Its translation is CSVEDLSYEQYF.

The V gene is TRBV29-1, the J gene TRBJ2-6; D not resolved. The CDR3 consists of 15 residues. V was cut by 6 bases and J by 0 bases, with 12 bases left in between. CDR1 SQVTM and CDR2 ANQGSEA come from the germline V gene. The CDR3 here is CSVGSKSSGANVLTF. The CDR3 region has the DNA TGCAGCGTAGGCAGTAAAAGCTCTGGGGCCAACGTCCTGACTTTC.

The CDR3 protein is CSVGTVGANTEAFF. The CDR3 bases are TGCAGCGTCGGGACAGTCGGGGCGAACACTGAAGCTTTCTTT. The gene calls are TRBV29-1 and TRBJ1-1; 7 bases match TRBD1. This CDR3 contains 14 residues. Trimming took 6 bases from V and 1 from J; bases not matched to a gene: 8. CDR1 and CDR2 from the germline V gene are SQVTM and ANQGSEA.

The chain has TRBV7-8 and TRBJ2-1, with D possibly TRBD2 on 6 matching bases. The CDR3 covers 16 residues. V shed 0 bases and J shed 1 base, with 10 bases lying between them. Germline V gives CDR1 SGHVS, CDR2 FQNEAQ. The CDR3, as DNA: TGTGCCAGCAGCTTAGCATGGGGAGGATCCTACAATGAGCAGTTCTTC. Protein: CASSLAWGGSYNEQFF.

This clonotype was seen a handful of times. The CDR3 DNA reads TGTGCCAGCGCGGGAGGGGATGAGCAGTTCTTC. This translates into CASAGGDEQFF. The V call is TRBV27, the J call TRBJ2-1; the match to TRBD2 covers 9 bases. The CDR3 length is 11 residues. The V and J ends lost 8 bases and 8 bases, in that order; junction bases with no gene match: 1. The germline V gene has CDR1 MNHEY and CDR2 SMNVEV (reference sequence).

This clonotype was recorded many times. CDR3 region: CSVEGTSGDTQYF. The CDR3 DNA follows: TGCAGCGTTGAAGGGACTAGCGGGGATACGCAGTATTTT. This chain links TRBV29-1 with TRBJ2-3; TRBD2 matches 11 bases. Germline V lookup: CDR1 SQVTM, CDR2 ANQGSEA. With V trimmed by 1 base and J by 6 bases, 0 bases remained unmatched. The CDR3 loop spans 13 amino acids.

In its sample, this clonotype was seen many times. This chain joins TRBV12-3 or TRBV12-4 and TRBJ1-5, with TRBD1 matching 8 bases. Losses at the gene ends were 6 bases for V and 10 bases for J; bases not matched to a gene: 8. The CDR3 runs 13 residues. The CDR3 reads CASRGQGQGPQHF. The CDR3 DNA sequence: TGTGCCAGCAGAGGACAGGGTCAAGGTCCCCAGCATTTT.

In this sample, this clonotype turned up a few times. The chain employs TRBV7-2 and TRBJ1-1; the D gene is possibly TRBD1 (5 bases). Trimming removed 2 bases at V and 4 bases at J, with 14 bases between. Germline values: CDR1 SGHTA, CDR2 FQGNSA. This CDR3 region has 15 residues. CDR3 in amino acids: CASSLSNTGLTEAFF. DNA for the CDR3: TGTGCCAGCAGCTTATCGAATACAGGTCTCACTGAAGCTTTCTTT.

The chain uses TRBV5-5 and TRBJ2-7; no reliable D call. Germline loops: CDR1 SGHKS, CDR2 YYEKEE (reference sequence). This CDR3 region has 15 residues. V shed 0 bases and J shed 0 bases, with 10 bases lying between them. CDR3 in amino acids: CASSLEGRSSYEQYF. The CDR3 coding sequence is TGTGCCAGCAGCTTGGAGGGAAGGAGCTCCTACGAGCAGTACTTC. The variable domain in full, completed from reference TRBV5-5 and TRBJ2-7, reads DAGVTQSPTHLIKTRGQQVTLRCSPISGHKSVSWYQQVLGQGPQFIFQYYEKEERGRGNFPDRFSARQFPNYSSELNVNALLLGDSALYLCASSLEGRSSYEQYFGPGTRLTVT.

This clonotype was seen more than once but under ten times. The chain combines TRBV29-1 with TRBJ2-3; 8 nucleotides agree with TRBD2. This CDR3 has 16 amino acids. J lost 3 bases, V lost 1 base, and 9 bases had no gene match. CDR1 SQVTM and CDR2 ANQGSEA come from the germline V gene. The chain's CDR3 is CSVEGVIAGLTDTQYF. CDR3 DNA sequence: TGCAGCGTTGAAGGGGTAATAGCGGGGTTGACAGATACGCAGTATTTT.

This clonotype has a handful of counts. The chain employs TRBV20-1 and TRBJ1-2; no reliable D call. From germline, CDR1 is DFQATT and CDR2 SNEGSKA (reference sequence). The CDR3 length is 16 residues. V gave up 6 bases and J gave up 2 bases, with 22 bases separating them. The chain's CDR3 is CSARSHLRSINYGYTF. CDR3 nucleotides: TGCAGTGCCCGCAGCCACCTACGGAGTATCAACTATGGCTACACCTTC.

The chain couples TRBV20-1 to TRBJ2-1; D is ambiguous. Germline values: CDR1 DFQATT, CDR2 SNEGSKA (reference sequence). This CDR3 is built from 13 residues. Trimming left V 3 bases short and J 2 bases short, with 8 bases between. CDR3 residues: CSASPSPYNEQFF. As DNA, the CDR3 is TGCAGTGCTAGTCCGTCTCCCTACAATGAGCAGTTCTTC.